These 20 T cell receptor beta chains share one sample of origin, sequenced in a study of Ad26.COV2.S vaccination and SARS-CoV-2 variants. The table came from immunoSEQ multiplex PCR; TCRdb's copy has only in-frame clones and leaves some out. The table records roughly 180,000 clones, 87% of them present only once. Here the sequenced sample was peripheral blood, taken after recovery from COVID-19. These receptor sequences come from a human donor who had recovered from COVID-19.

The chain employs TRBV9 and TRBJ1-2; possible D gene TRBD1, 5 bases. The germline V and J ends were trimmed by 3 bases and 0 bases, with 12 bases remaining between them. Germline CDR1 and CDR2: SGDLS and YYNGEE. The length of the CDR3 is 15 residues. The CDR3 sequence: CASSAAAGPNYGYTF. The DNA of the CDR3 is TGTGCCAGCAGCGCAGCGGCGGGGCCTAACTATGGCTACACCTTC.

CDR3 coding DNA: TGCGCCAGCAGCGTTAGCGGGAATGAGCAGTTCTTC. Translating gives CASSVSGNEQFF. This chain connects TRBV5-1 to TRBJ2-1; the match to TRBD2 covers 7 bases. This CDR3 contains 12 residues. Germline V lookup: CDR1 SGHRS, CDR2 YFSETQ. After removal of 4 bases from V and 7 bases from J, the junction contained 2 bases not matched to a gene.

The chain joins TRBV10-1 to TRBJ1-1; tentative D call: TRBD1 (6 bases). V lost 7 bases, J lost 0 bases, and 21 bases lay in between. From germline, CDR1 is WNHNN and CDR2 SYGVQD (reference sequence). The CDR3 sequence is 17 residues long. In DNA, the CDR3 is TGCGCCAGCACCCTTCTTCGGGGGGCATATCTGAACACTGAAGCTTTCTTT. Protein product: CASTLLRGAYLNTEAFF.

The gene calls are TRBV5-1 and TRBJ2-1; 9 bases fit TRBD1. V lost 1 base, J lost 7 bases, and 3 bases stayed unmatched. The germline V gene has CDR1 SGHRS and CDR2 YFSETQ. The CDR3 sequence is 14 residues long. The CDR3 is CASSLPGTGNEQFF. The CDR3 coding sequence is TGCGCCAGCAGCTTGCCCGGGACAGGGAATGAGCAGTTCTTC.

V is TRBV5-6 and J is TRBJ2-1, with D perhaps matching TRBD1 (6 bases). Germline assignment: CDR1 SGHDT and CDR2 YYEEEE. The CDR3 length is 14 residues. Trimming took 0 bases from V and 8 from J, leaving 12 bases between them. The CDR3 spells CASSLGGPGDEQFF. CDR3 coding DNA: TGTGCCAGCAGCTTGGGGGGGCCTGGCGATGAGCAGTTCTTC.

The chain joins TRBV18 to TRBJ1-2, with D maybe TRBD1 (6 bases). Trimming took off 8 bases at V and 3 bases at J, with 13 bases between the two ends. Germline V gives CDR1 KGHSH, CDR2 LQKENI. This CDR3 contains 13 residues. The CDR3 spells CASARGSDYGYTF. DNA of the CDR3: TGTGCCAGCGCGAGGGGGTCGGACTATGGCTACACCTTC.

The genes are TRBV18 and TRBJ2-7; either TRBD1 or TRBD2 may fit D (5 bases each). The CDR3 contains 14 residues. Trimming took off 6 bases at V and 2 bases at J, with 14 bases between the two ends. Per the germline V gene, CDR1 is KGHSH and CDR2 is LQKENI. In nucleotides, the CDR3 is TGTGCCAGCTCCAATCCGCAGGGACCCTACGAGCAGTACTTC. This gives the protein CASSNPQGPYEQYF.

The V gene is TRBV19, the J gene TRBJ1-4, with 7 bases identical to TRBD1. This CDR3 region has 14 residues. CDR1 and CDR2 from the germline V gene are LNHDA and SQIVND (reference sequence). V lost 4 bases, J lost 8 bases, and 7 bases stayed unmatched. In DNA, the CDR3 is TGTGCCAGTAGTAACCGACAGGGCGGAGAAAAACTGTTTTTT. This encodes CASSNRQGGEKLFF.

As to this clone: The junction departs from the called germline gene at one end, perhaps through a read error. This sample includes further DNA sequences coding for the same CDR3. The genes are TRBV10-1 and TRBJ1-1; a possible D gene is TRBD1 (5 bases). Germline CDR1 and CDR2: WNHNN and SYGVQD (reference sequence). The CDR3 spans 13 residues. The CDR3 DNA is TGCGCCAGCAGTGAGTCAACGGACACTGAGGCTTTCTTT. Encoded protein: CASSESTDTEAFF.

V gene TRBV13 combines with J gene TRBJ2-1; D not certain. The germline gives CDR1 PRHDT, CDR2 FYEKMQ (reference sequence). V dropped 1 base and J dropped 0 bases, with 7 bases sitting between them. This CDR3 has 15 residues. This CDR3 is CASSLAASSYNEQFF. In DNA form, the CDR3 reads TGTGCCAGCAGCTTAGCGGCTAGCTCCTACAATGAGCAGTTCTTC.

The chain combines TRBV6-5 with TRBJ1-3; 7 nucleotides agree with TRBD1. The ends lost 2 bases at V and 2 bases at J; junction bases unmatched: 6. This CDR3 is built from 16 residues. Germline CDR1 and CDR2: MNHEY and SVGAGI. DNA of the CDR3: TGTGCCAGCAGTTACACTCGACAGGGTGCTGGAAACACCATATATTTT. This codes for CASSYTRQGAGNTIYF.

The chain carries TRBV11-2 and TRBJ1-1; TRBD1 is a possible D gene (6 bases). Per the germline V gene, CDR1 is SGHAT and CDR2 is FQNNGV. V lost 5 bases to trimming and J lost 5 bases, with 18 bases between them. The CDR3 contains 15 residues. The CDR3 DNA sequence: TGTGCCAGCAGCCCCCGGGGACATCCGGGGACTGAAGCTTTCTTT. Its translation is CASSPRGHPGTEAFF.

V and J are TRBV3-1 (or the pseudogene TRBV3-2) and TRBJ1-2; 8 nucleotides align to TRBD1. Unmatched junction bases numbered 8, after V lost 0 bases and J lost 11 bases. The germline V gene has CDR1 LGHDT and CDR2 YNNKEL (reference sequence). The CDR3 extends over 14 amino acids. Written as DNA, the CDR3 is TGTGCCAGCAGCCAAGACTTTCACCGGACAGGGTACACCTTC. Translated: CASSQDFHRTGYTF.

The gene calls are TRBV6-1 and TRBJ1-2, with D unresolved. This CDR3 has 13 amino acids. V lost 3 bases, J lost 6 bases, and 11 bases lay in between. Germline assignment: CDR1 MNHNS and CDR2 SASEGT. CDR3 DNA: TGTGCCAGCAGTGAGTCGGGGTGGGATGGCTACACCTTC. Residues: CASSESGWDGYTF.

The V gene is TRBV27, the J gene TRBJ1-2; 7 nucleotides match TRBD1. The CDR3 extends over 16 amino acids. Germline values: CDR1 MNHEY, CDR2 SMNVEV (reference sequence). V was pared by 5 bases and J by 0 bases, with 9 bases of the junction left unmatched. Written as DNA, the CDR3 is TGTGCCAGCAGTCTACCCCAGGGGGGGACTAACTATGGCTACACCTTC. Amino acid sequence: CASSLPQGGTNYGYTF.

The rearrangement uses TRBV7-9 and TRBJ2-1, with D maybe TRBD2 (5 bases). Germline loops: CDR1 SEHNR, CDR2 FQNEAQ (reference sequence). Trimming removed 3 bases at V and 1 base at J, with 10 bases between. The CDR3 contains 15 residues. The CDR3 DNA reads as TGTGCCAGCAGCTTCGATCTAGCTTCCTACAATGAGCAGTTCTTC. Its translation is CASSFDLASYNEQFF.

This clone was seen a handful of times. The chain uses TRBV4-2 and TRBJ1-1; D is ambiguous. There are 15 residues in the CDR3. V shed 0 bases and J shed 3 bases, with 11 bases lying between them. The V gene's germline CDR1 is LGHNA and CDR2 YNFKEQ. Here the CDR3 reads CASSQDTRRDTEAFF. For the CDR3, the DNA is TGTGCCAGCAGCCAAGATACCAGGCGGGACACTGAAGCTTTCTTT.

The V call is TRBV24-1, the J call TRBJ1-2; a weak D match, TRBD1 (5 bases). Germline values: CDR1 KGHDR, CDR2 SFDVKD. CDR3 length: 15 amino acids. Trimming removed 4 bases at V and 7 bases at J, with 18 bases between. Here the CDR3 DNA reads TGTGCCACCAGTGACATTGGGACGGGAGGTGGTGGCTACACCTTC. This gives the protein CATSDIGTGGGGYTF.

The rearrangement links TRBV6-4 to TRBJ2-3; weak D call: TRBD1 (5 bases). CDR1 and CDR2 (germline): MRHNA, SNTAGT. This CDR3 has 14 residues. V was shortened by 2 bases and J by 3 bases, with 9 bases between the two germline ends. The CDR3 nucleotides are TGTGCCAGCAGTGACATGGGGCTGACAGATACGCAGTATTTT. It is translated as CASSDMGLTDTQYF.

V is TRBV25-1 and J is TRBJ2-2, with D unresolved. The germline gives CDR1 MGHDK, CDR2 SYGVNS. The V end lost 2 bases, the J end lost 6 bases, and 4 bases lay between the germline ends. This CDR3 has 12 residues. For the CDR3, the DNA is TGTGCCAGCAGTGAAGCGGCCGGGGAGCTGTTTTTT. Its protein is CASSEAAGELFF.